One sample yielded the 3 T cell receptor beta chains listed below, sequenced in a study of cytomegalovirus exposure and HLA in healthy donors. Profiled with immunoSEQ multiplex PCR; TCRdb holds only in-frame clones, not every one. Seen here are about 200,000 clones, 83% observed once, and the top ten hold around 5.5%. Material: PBMCs. These receptor sequences come from a woman aged 18-29 years in good health and CMV-seronegative.

At least ten counts were recorded for this clone. The J gene is TRBJ2-1, the V gene TRBV6-4, with TRBD2 matching over 9 bases. Germline-derived CDR1 and CDR2 are MRHNA and SNTAGT. V was clipped by 2 bases and J by 3 bases; unmatched bases: 5. This CDR3 is 16 amino acids long. This CDR3 is CASSDDPAGGYNEQFF. The CDR3 bases are TGTGCCAGCAGTGACGATCCAGCGGGGGGCTACAATGAGCAGTTCTTC.

This chain links TRBV5-1 with TRBJ2-1; D might be TRBD1 (6 bases). This CDR3 has 12 amino acids. Looked up from germline, CDR1 is SGHRS and CDR2 is YFSETQ. V shed 10 bases and J shed 8 bases, with 16 bases lying between them. Here the CDR3 reads CARMAGVHEQFF. The DNA of the CDR3 is TGCGCCCGGATGGCAGGGGTCCATGAGCAGTTCTTC.

The chain recombines TRBV5-1 with TRBJ2-5, with D perhaps TRBD2 (6 bases). The CDR3 has 17 amino acids. Germline V lookup: CDR1 SGHRS, CDR2 YFSETQ. The V end lost 4 bases, the J end lost 4 bases, and 23 bases lay between the germline ends. The CDR3 DNA sequence: TGCGCCAGCAGCCCCTCCGGGGGTGGGCCGTGGGGAGAGACCCAGTACTTC. Its protein is CASSPSGGGPWGETQYF.